The 26 T cell receptor beta chains presented below share a single source sample, sequenced in a study of regulatory T cells in long-lasting Graves disease (dated by TCRdb to about 2021). The intended sense of this specimen's time point label: persistent/refractory GD, antithyroid drugs over 5 years with positive TRAb. For both TCR sequencing and RNA sequencing, RNA was extracted from PBMCs in TRIzol. Library preparation used multiplex PCR. Sequencing took place on an Illumina HiSeq 4000. TCR beta libraries were built with iRepertoire HTBI primers and Arm-PCR amplification of CDR3 regions. In-frame beta chains were kept once TCRdb had trimmed the public reads at Q25 with fastp and called clones with MiXCR. Rows matching on CDR3 protein sequence are summarized as one entry with the most common DNA and genes. The sample yields roughly 450,000 distinct CDR3 sequences; around 21% were counted once. The ten largest clones add up to approximately 8% of the sample.

The sequences come from peripheral blood mononuclear cells (PBMCs), collected when the disease was refractory, from a patient treated with antithyroid drugs. These receptors all come from a female donor with Graves disease.

CDR3 loop: CSVIRSSYNEQFF. The CDR3 DNA sequence: TGCAGCGTTATACGGAGCTCCTACAATGAGCAGTTCTTC. The chain has TRBV29-1 and TRBJ2-1, with D unresolved. The V end lost 5 bases, the J end lost 0 bases, and 8 bases lay between the germline ends. CDR3 size: 13 residues. Looked up from germline, CDR1 is SQVTM and CDR2 is ANQGSEA.

V and J are TRBV6-1 and TRBJ1-1; TRBD1 aligns across 11 bases. The CDR3 length is 16 residues. Germline V gives CDR1 MNHNS, CDR2 SASEGT. V shed 3 bases, J shed 6 bases, and the junction held 9 bases outside the gene matches. Here the CDR3 reads CASSDGTGGVKAEAFF. The CDR3 DNA sequence: TGTGCCAGCAGTGATGGGACAGGGGGGGTTAAGGCTGAAGCTTTCTTT.

CDR3 loop: CASSSKQGVGSPLHF. In DNA, the CDR3 is TGTGCCAGCAGCTCCAAGCAGGGAGTTGGTTCACCCCTCCACTTT. The chain links TRBV7-2 to TRBJ1-6; the D gene is possibly TRBD1 (5 bases). From germline, CDR1 is SGHTA and CDR2 FQGNSA. The CDR3 has 15 residues. Trimming stripped 4 bases from V and 9 bases from J, with 16 bases between.

This clonotype was observed a handful of times. The rearrangement joins TRBV7-9 to TRBJ2-7, with a possible D match to TRBD2 (7 bases). CDR3 length: 15 residues. CDR1 SEHNR and CDR2 FQNEAQ come from the germline V gene (reference sequence). V lost 4 bases, J lost 3 bases, and 16 bases lay in between. In DNA form, the CDR3 reads TGTGCCAGCAGCTCTTTGGGGGGGGCTAACTACGAGCAGTACTTC. Translating it yields CASSSLGGANYEQYF.

This clonotype showed up many times. J is TRBJ1-2 and V is TRBV6-2 or TRBV6-3; D is perhaps TRBD1 (5 bases). CDR3 length equals 16 residues. Germline V gene data show CDR1 as MNHEY and CDR2 as SVGEGT. Trimming removed 5 bases at V and 3 bases at J, with 19 bases between. CDR3 amino acids: CASSRDLIAFYYGYTF. The CDR3 bases are TGTGCCAGCAGTAGGGACCTGATAGCATTTTACTATGGCTACACCTTC.

V and J are TRBV24-1 and TRBJ2-3; 8 bases are a match to TRBD1. The germline gives CDR1 KGHDR, CDR2 SFDVKD. CDR3 size: 17 residues. V lost 4 bases to trimming and J lost 1 base; unmatched junction nucleotides: 9. CDR3: CATSDPRTGLGTDTQYF. In DNA, the CDR3 is TGTGCCACCAGTGACCCGAGGACAGGGTTAGGCACAGATACGCAGTATTTT.

This clonotype has a count of ten or more. The V call is TRBV28, the J call TRBJ2-4, with a tentative D call TRBD1 (5 bases). The germline V gene encodes CDR1 MDHEN and CDR2 SYDVKM. The germline V and J ends were trimmed by 5 bases and 8 bases, with 10 bases remaining between them. The CDR3 has 12 residues. CDR3 bases: TGTGCCAGCAGTCCCCCGACAGACATTCAGTACTTC. It encodes CASSPPTDIQYF.

This clonotype was recorded many times. The gene calls are TRBV11-2 and TRBJ2-7; D perhaps matches TRBD2 (5 bases). CDR3 length: 13 amino acids. Germline V gene data show CDR1 as SGHAT and CDR2 as FQNNGV. With 3 bases removed from V and 5 bases from J, the gap between germline ends came to 11 bases. Written as DNA, the CDR3 is TGTGCCAGCAGCTTTCTTGTCGGGAACGAGCAGTACTTC. The encoded protein is CASSFLVGNEQYF.

This clonotype turned up a few times. The chain couples TRBV7-9 to TRBJ2-7; D gene uncertain. The CDR3 length is 12 residues. The germline V gene encodes CDR1 SEHNR and CDR2 FQNEAQ (reference sequence). Trimming took off 5 bases at V and 7 bases at J, with 12 bases between the two ends. CDR3 in amino acids: CASSPNSGEQYF. Written as DNA, the CDR3 is TGTGCCAGCAGCCCCAATAGTGGGGAGCAGTACTTC.

The chain joins TRBV10-3 to TRBJ1-3; D remains unclear. The germline V gene has CDR1 ENHRY and CDR2 SYGVKD. Trimming removed 3 bases from V and 4 bases from J, with 4 bases in between. CDR3 length: 12 residues. CDR3 region: CAISDEGNTIYF. The CDR3 region has the DNA TGTGCCATCAGTGACGAGGGAAACACCATATATTTT.

This chain links TRBV2 with TRBJ2-3; the match to TRBD2 covers 9 bases. The J segment lost 4 bases and the V segment lost 5 bases, leaving 4 bases of the junction unmatched. The germline gives CDR1 SNHLY, CDR2 FYNNEI. The CDR3 covers 14 residues. CDR3 sequence: CASSPGLASDTQYF. DNA of the CDR3: TGTGCCAGCAGTCCTGGACTAGCGTCAGATACGCAGTATTTT.

This clonotype was recorded many times. J is TRBJ1-1 and V is TRBV2; 11 bases line up with TRBD1. This CDR3 has 14 amino acids. Germline values: CDR1 SNHLY, CDR2 FYNNEI. V gave up 9 bases and J gave up 5 bases; unmatched junction bases: 8. In DNA form, the CDR3 reads TGTGCCAGAGGACAGGGGGCAAGTGGAACTGAAGCTTTCTTT. Residues: CARGQGASGTEAFF.

This clonotype was observed a few times. This chain connects TRBV7-2 to TRBJ1-4; no clear D. Germline V CDR1 and CDR2: SGHTA, FQGNSA. V was trimmed by 1 base and J by 11 bases, leaving 14 bases between them. The CDR3 has 14 residues. The chain's CDR3 is CASSLVGSLGKLFF. DNA of the CDR3: TGTGCCAGCAGCTTAGTCGGGAGCCTGGGGAAACTGTTTTTT.

The chain employs TRBV20-1 and TRBJ2-7; 9 bases agree with TRBD1. The CDR3 has 16 residues. Looked up from germline, CDR1 is DFQATT and CDR2 is SNEGSKA (reference sequence). The ends lost 3 bases at V and 0 bases at J; junction bases unmatched: 9. The CDR3 loop reads CSARPQGARLSYEQYF. The CDR3 nucleotides read TGCAGTGCTAGGCCACAGGGGGCCCGGCTCTCCTACGAGCAGTACTTC.

The rearrangement joins TRBV20-1 to TRBJ2-3; 8 bases fit TRBD2. After removal of 0 bases from V and 3 bases from J, the junction contained 5 bases not matched to a gene. The CDR3 contains 15 residues. Germline V gene sequence: CDR1 DFQATT, CDR2 SNEGSKA (reference sequence). DNA of the CDR3: TGCAGTGCTAGAGAATGGAGCGGGAGTACAGATACGCAGTATTTT. Amino acid sequence: CSAREWSGSTDTQYF.

Here the CDR3 reads CASTTTRGGRYTF. The CDR3, as DNA: TGTGCCAGCACCACCACTCGGGGGGGACGCTACACCTTC. V and J are TRBV6-1 and TRBJ1-2; D is possibly TRBD1 (5 bases). Deletions cut 7 bases from V and 9 bases from J, with 18 bases between. Looked up from germline, CDR1 is MNHNS and CDR2 is SASEGT. CDR3 size: 13 residues.

CDR3 residues: CASSDPQGAPGGELFF. The CDR3 bases are TGTGCCAGCAGTGACCCTCAAGGGGCCCCGGGCGGGGAGCTGTTTTTT. J is TRBJ2-2 and V is TRBV2; a possible D gene is TRBD1 (5 bases). From germline, CDR1 is SNHLY and CDR2 FYNNEI. Trimming pared 3 bases from V and 7 bases from J, leaving 18 bases between. This CDR3 is 16 amino acids long.

As for this clonotype: This may stem from a read error, because a much larger clone lies one nucleotide away. The rearrangement joins TRBV7-9 to TRBJ2-2, with TRBD2 as a possible D gene (5 bases). Per the germline V gene, CDR1 is SEHNR and CDR2 is FQNEAQ (reference sequence). The CDR3 consists of 14 residues. The CDR3 spells CASSTLKNTGELLF. Written as DNA, the CDR3 is TGTGCCAGCAGCACCCTCAAGAACACCGGGGAGCTGCTTTTT.

CDR3 amino acids: CASSVGQAFNSPLHF. CDR3 sequence (DNA): TGTGCCAGCAGCGTAGGACAGGCCTTTAATTCACCCCTCCACTTT. The gene calls are TRBV9 and TRBJ1-6; tentatively, D is TRBD1 (6 bases). This CDR3 is built from 15 residues. Germline values: CDR1 SGDLS, CDR2 YYNGEE. V lost 0 bases and J lost 6, with 10 bases in between.

This clonotype was seen at least ten times. The gene calls are TRBV7-9 and TRBJ2-5; D call uncertain. Germline CDR1 reads SEHNR; CDR2 reads FQNEAQ (reference sequence). The V gene lost 6 bases and the J gene lost 4 bases, with 12 bases spanning the gap. The CDR3 spans 13 residues. The chain's CDR3 is CASRSDGRETQYF. CDR3 nucleotide sequence: TGTGCCAGCAGGTCGGACGGTCGAGAGACCCAGTACTTC.

This clonotype was detected many times. The rearrangement joins TRBV2 to TRBJ2-7, with 12 bases that match TRBD2. CDR1 is SNHLY, CDR2 FYNNEI, per germline. The CDR3 is 14 amino acids. The V and J ends lost 5 bases and 4 bases, in that order; junction bases with no gene match: 3. In DNA, the CDR3 is TGTGCCAGCAGTCGACTAGCGGGAGCTTACGAGCAGTACTTC. Encoded protein: CASSRLAGAYEQYF.

This clonotype appeared a few times. This chain links TRBV3-2 with TRBJ2-4; the D segment call TRBD2 is taken from the table without a DNA check. TRBV3-2 is noted as a pseudogene. The CDR3 loop spans 19 amino acids. CDR3 bases: TGTGCCAGCAGCCAAGACAAAGCGGGTCCCCGGAGGGCCAAAAACATTCAGTACTTC. Its translation: CASSQDKAGPRRAKNIQYF.

CDR3 DNA: TGTGCCAGCAGCTTCAGATCGGTATCTGAAGCTTTCTTT. It codes for CASSFRSVSEAFF. V and J are TRBV11-2 and TRBJ1-1; D unclear. CDR1 and CDR2 (germline): SGHAT, FQNNGV. V was cut by 3 bases and J by 6 bases, with 11 bases left in between. CDR3 size: 13 residues.

This clonotype was seen repeatedly, ten times or more. V is TRBV20-1 and J is TRBJ1-4; 9 bases fit TRBD1. Germline CDR1 reads DFQATT; CDR2 reads SNEGSKA (reference sequence). This CDR3 contains 11 residues. With 3 bases clipped from V and 17 bases from J, the junction kept 7 bases outside the gene matches. This CDR3 is CSARTGGTRFF. CDR3 sequence (DNA): TGCAGTGCTAGGACAGGGGGTACCCGCTTTTTT.

The chain links TRBV9 to TRBJ2-7; tentative D call: TRBD1 (6 bases). Germline values: CDR1 SGDLS, CDR2 YYNGEE. V was clipped by 5 bases and J by 3 bases, with 15 bases between them. This CDR3 comprises 14 residues. CDR3 nucleotides: TGTGCCAGCAGTCCATCTACAGGGCTCTACGAGCAGTACTTC. It encodes CASSPSTGLYEQYF.

The chain is built from TRBV7-3 and TRBJ1-1; 9 nucleotides agree with TRBD1. J gave up 5 bases and V 5 bases, and 12 bases lay outside the gene matches. The germline V gene has CDR1 SGHTA and CDR2 FQGTGA. The CDR3 consists of 16 residues. In nucleotides, the CDR3 is TGTGCCAGCAGCCCATTGGACAGGGGCGCAGGAACTGAAGCTTTCTTT. This encodes CASSPLDRGAGTEAFF. The full variable domain, with the rest looked up from reference TRBV7-3 and TRBJ1-1, is GAGVSQTPSNKVTEKGKYVELRCDPISGHTALYWYRQSLGQGPEFLIYFQGTGAADDSGLPNDRFFAVRPEGSVSTLKIQRTERGDSAVYLCASSPLDRGAGTEAFFGQGTRLTVV.